What follows is one T cell receptor (beta chain) and its context. These data come from a study of technical replicates of blood from several donors. Assay used: immunoSEQ multiplex PCR; TCRdb lists only in-frame clones, some missing. The sample consists of about 84,000 clones, approximately 93% of them appearing once. This CDR3 has 17 amino acids. The germline V gene encodes CDR1 SGHDT and CDR2 YYEEEE. V lost 0 bases, J lost 4 bases, and 8 bases stayed unmatched. The sample comprised T cells isolated from PBMCs. The TCR comes from a human donor in good health. V is TRBV5-6 and J is TRBJ2-1; 9 nucleotides line up with TRBD2. CDR3: CASSLALAGRSYNEQFF. The CDR3 DNA sequence: TGTGCCAGCAGCTTGGCCCTAGCGGGAAGGAGTTACAATGAGCAGTTCTTC.